The 27 T cell receptor beta chains presented below share a single source sample, sequenced in a study of blood T cell repertoires in COVID-19. Repertoires were generated with immunoSEQ multiplex PCR, while TCRdb's copy carries only in-frame clones and drops some. The sample records roughly 240,000 clones, approximately 90% being singletons. The source material was PBMCs or T cells enriched from blood (not recorded which). These TCRs come from a man aged 45-65 years who had been exposed to COVID-19.

This chain connects TRBV30 to TRBJ2-3; the match to TRBD2 covers 9 bases. After removal of 3 bases from V and 10 bases from J, the junction contained 8 bases not matched to a gene. The CDR3 consists of 13 residues. Germline lookup yields CDR1 GTSNPN and CDR2 SVGIG (reference sequence). CDR3 nucleotide sequence: TGTGCCTGGAGAGGGGCGGGGGGGGCCGCGCAGTATTTT. It translates to CAWRGAGGAAQYF.

The rearrangement uses TRBV28 and TRBJ2-6, with TRBD2 as a possible D gene (6 bases). The V gene's germline CDR1 is MDHEN and CDR2 SYDVKM. CDR3 length equals 15 residues. With 6 bases removed from V and 4 bases from J, the gap between germline ends came to 13 bases. The CDR3 nucleotides read TGTGCCAGCAGCTCTGCGGGGACGGGGGCCAACGTCCTGACTTTC. It codes for CASSSAGTGANVLTF.

The chain has TRBV7-3 and TRBJ2-2; D remains unclear. The V end was cut by 6 bases, the J end by 3 bases, with 8 bases between. Germline CDR1 reads SGHTA; CDR2 reads FQGTGA. This CDR3 has 13 amino acids. The CDR3 reads CASRRRDTGELFF. CDR3 DNA: TGTGCCAGCAGGCGACGGGACACCGGGGAGCTGTTTTTT.

The rearrangement links TRBV5-8 to TRBJ2-7; D is undetermined. Germline-derived CDR1 and CDR2 are SGHTS and YDEGEE. V was trimmed by 0 bases and J by 5 bases, leaving 9 bases between them. The CDR3 totals 13 residues. CDR3 nucleotides: TGTGCCAGCAGCTTGGCCAGGTGGGACGAGCAGTACTTC. Translated: CASSLARWDEQYF.

The rearrangement links TRBV6-1 to TRBJ1-5, with D perhaps matching TRBD1 (6 bases). V was clipped by 3 bases and J by 0 bases, with 12 bases between them. This CDR3 comprises 16 residues. CDR1 and CDR2 from the germline V gene are MNHNS and SASEGT. The CDR3 spells CASSEEGTYSNQPQHF. CDR3 nucleotides: TGTGCCAGCAGTGAGGAAGGGACATATAGCAATCAGCCCCAGCATTTT.

The chain employs TRBV28 and TRBJ1-4, with D unresolved. Germline-derived CDR1 and CDR2 are MDHEN and SYDVKM. V lost 5 bases and J 8 bases, leaving 12 bases between the germline ends. The CDR3 runs to 13 residues. The CDR3 reads CASSVDMTEKLFF. CDR3 bases: TGTGCCAGCAGTGTTGACATGACGGAAAAACTGTTTTTT.

As concerns this clone: One end of the junction varies from germline; a read error may be responsible. The identical CDR3 is also encoded by other nucleotide sequences in the sample. V and J are TRBV28 and TRBJ2-2, with D hard to call. Germline V gene lookup returns CDR1 MDHEN and CDR2 SYDVKM. The CDR3 runs 13 residues. The CDR3 sequence: CASSFLTTGELFF. CDR3 nucleotides: TGTGCTAGCAGTTTCTTGACAACCGGGGAGCTGTTTTTT.

The CDR3 reads CASSASGQQETQYF. Written as DNA, the CDR3 is TGTGCCAGCAGCGCCTCGGGACAGCAAGAGACCCAGTACTTC. The rearrangement uses TRBV9 and TRBJ2-5; 7 bases align to TRBD1. The J segment lost 2 bases and the V segment lost 3 bases, leaving 4 bases of the junction unmatched. The CDR3 extends over 14 amino acids. Germline-derived CDR1 and CDR2 are SGDLS and YYNGEE. The full variable domain, with the rest looked up from reference TRBV9 and TRBJ2-5, is DSGVTQTPKHLITATGQRVTLRCSPRSGDLSVYWYQQSLDQGLQFLIQYYNGEERAKGNILERFSAQQFPDLHSELNLSSLELGDSALYFCASSASGQQETQYFGPGTRLLVL.

This clone was picked up one time. The chain couples TRBV18 to TRBJ1-5, with TRBD1 identical over 8 bases. The J segment lost 11 bases and the V segment lost 5 bases, leaving 8 bases of the junction unmatched. This CDR3 has 13 residues. CDR1 is KGHSH and CDR2 is LQKENI in the germline V gene. The CDR3 nucleotides read TGTGCCAGCTCAAGGGACAGGCAAGAAGCCCAGCATTTT. Translating gives CASSRDRQEAQHF.

The chain recombines TRBV9 with TRBJ1-6; 7 bases map to TRBD1. J lost 6 bases, V lost 0 bases, and 3 bases had no gene match. The CDR3 is 15 amino acids. Germline lookup yields CDR1 SGDLS and CDR2 YYNGEE. In DNA, the CDR3 is TGTGCCAGCAGCGTAGACCCAGGGGGTAATTCACCCCTCCACTTT. Protein: CASSVDPGGNSPLHF. The full variable domain, its missing parts supplied by reference TRBV9 and TRBJ1-6, is DSGVTQTPKHLITATGQRVTLRCSPRSGDLSVYWYQQSLDQGLQFLIQYYNGEERAKGNILERFSAQQFPDLHSELNLSSLELGDSALYFCASSVDPGGNSPLHFGNGTRLTVT.

The V gene is TRBV4-2, the J gene TRBJ2-1; D might be TRBD1 (5 bases). Trimming removed 0 bases from V and 5 bases from J, with 17 bases in between. This CDR3 has 17 amino acids. Germline-derived CDR1 and CDR2 are LGHNA and YNFKEQ. This CDR3 reads CASSQDHGGAVNNEQFF. The CDR3 nucleotides are TGTGCCAGCAGCCAAGATCACGGTGGGGCTGTCAACAATGAGCAGTTCTTC.

V is TRBV19 and J is TRBJ1-5; D might be TRBD1 (6 bases). CDR1 and CDR2 from the germline V gene are LNHDA and SQIVND (reference sequence). The CDR3 contains 17 residues. The ends were cut back, 5 bases at V and 0 bases at J, with 17 bases in the middle. Here the CDR3 DNA reads TGTGCCAGTAGTGCCCGATGGGGACAATATAGCAATCAGCCCCAGCATTTT. It translates to CASSARWGQYSNQPQHF.

This chain links TRBV6-1 with TRBJ2-7; 7 nucleotides align to TRBD2. CDR3 length equals 14 residues. In germline, CDR1 is MNHNS, CDR2 SASEGT. The junction had 2 bases not matched to a gene; V was cut back by 1 base and J by 2 bases. The CDR3 DNA is TGTGCCAGCAGTGAAGAGCGGGGAGCCTACGAGCAGTACTTC. Its protein product is CASSEERGAYEQYF.

V usage is TRBV2 and J usage is TRBJ1-4, with 9 bases fitting TRBD1. CDR1 is SNHLY and CDR2 is FYNNEI in the germline V gene. Trimming cost V 0 bases and J 6 bases; bases outside gene matches: 5. The CDR3 length is 16 residues. CDR3 amino acids: CASSEARRTGDEKLFF. In nucleotides, the CDR3 is TGTGCCAGCAGTGAAGCGCGGAGGACAGGGGATGAAAAACTGTTTTTT.

This clone showed up just once. The chain recombines TRBV9 with TRBJ2-7, with a tentative D call TRBD2 (5 bases). This CDR3 contains 14 residues. V was shortened by 0 bases and J by 3 bases, with 10 bases between the two germline ends. Germline V lookup: CDR1 SGDLS, CDR2 YYNGEE. This chain's CDR3 is CASSVDTSLYEQYF. The CDR3 DNA is TGTGCCAGCAGCGTAGATACTAGTCTCTACGAGCAGTACTTC.

The chain combines TRBV28 with TRBJ2-7; the D gene is possibly TRBD2 (6 bases). Germline CDR1 reads MDHEN; CDR2 reads SYDVKM. V lost 6 bases and J 2 bases, leaving 17 bases between the germline ends. The CDR3 has 15 residues. CDR3 sequence reads: CASRIGTSGAYEQYF. The CDR3 nucleotides read TGTGCCAGCAGAATAGGGACCTCGGGGGCCTACGAGCAGTACTTC.

This chain links TRBV7-6 with TRBJ1-4; no definite D call. In germline, CDR1 is SGHVS, CDR2 FNYEAQ. The ends were cut back, 5 bases at V and 4 bases at J, with 17 bases in the middle. The CDR3 extends over 16 amino acids. The chain's CDR3 is CASSPKNRESNEKLFF. CDR3 DNA: TGTGCCAGCAGCCCGAAGAATCGGGAGAGTAATGAAAAACTGTTTTTT. Filled out from reference TRBV7-6 and TRBJ1-4, the complete variable domain reads GAGVSQSPRYKVTKRGQDVALRCDPISGHVSLYWYRQALGQGPEFLTYFNYEAQQDKSGLPNDRFSAERPEGSISTLTIQRTEQRDSAMYRCASSPKNRESNEKLFFGSGTQLSVL.

The chain carries TRBV5-4 and TRBJ2-3, with no clear D. Germline CDR1 and CDR2: SGHNT and YYREEE (reference sequence). The CDR3 contains 16 residues. V gave up 4 bases and J gave up 2 bases, with 17 bases separating them. The chain's CDR3 is CASSLGLQPNTDTQYF. The DNA for the CDR3 is TGTGCCAGCAGCCTTGGGCTCCAACCAAACACAGATACGCAGTATTTT.

This clone has only one observation. The chain employs TRBV6-5 and TRBJ1-1; no clear D gene. The V end lost 2 bases, the J end lost 10 bases, and 8 bases lay between the germline ends. The CDR3 sequence is 11 residues long. Germline CDR1 and CDR2: MNHEY and SVGAGI. The CDR3 nucleotides are TGTGCCAGCAGTTACGCCGAACTAGCTTTCTTT. Translating it yields CASSYAELAFF.

This clone was recorded a few times. The chain recombines TRBV5-1 with TRBJ1-4; a weak D match, TRBD1 (5 bases). This CDR3 contains 16 residues. The V end lost 1 base, the J end lost 8 bases, and 18 bases lay between the germline ends. Germline CDR1 is SGHRS and CDR2 is YFSETQ. Here the CDR3 reads CASSLPNAGPKEKLFF. For the CDR3, the DNA is TGCGCCAGCAGCTTGCCCAATGCAGGGCCAAAGGAAAAACTGTTTTTT.

The rearrangement links TRBV28 to TRBJ2-3; D might be TRBD1 (6 bases). This CDR3 region has 12 residues. V was shortened by 6 bases and J by 14 bases, with 18 bases between the two germline ends. CDR1 is MDHEN and CDR2 is SYDVKM in the germline V gene. CDR3 sequence (DNA): TGTGCCAGCAGCCGGAGGACAGAGATCTTGTATTTT. Amino acid sequence: CASSRRTEILYF.

The V gene is TRBV28, the J gene TRBJ1-3; no definite D call. V lost 2 bases, J lost 0 bases, and 8 bases lay in between. The CDR3 contains 15 residues. Germline values: CDR1 MDHEN, CDR2 SYDVKM. The CDR3 loop reads CASSLVPSSGNTIYF. The DNA of the CDR3 is TGTGCCAGCAGTTTAGTTCCGAGCTCTGGAAACACCATATATTTT.

The chain couples TRBV19 to TRBJ1-2, with no clear D. This CDR3 has 14 residues. Germline CDR1 reads LNHDA; CDR2 reads SQIVND (reference sequence). V lost 7 bases to trimming and J lost 0 bases, with 12 bases between them. The CDR3, as DNA: TGTGCCAGTACGTTGCAGGTAGCTAACTATGGCTACACCTTC. Translated, it gives CASTLQVANYGYTF.

The sample holds a few counts of this clone. This sequence joins TRBV30 and TRBJ2-1; D might be TRBD1 (5 bases). The length of the CDR3 is 11 residues. Germline CDR1 and CDR2: GTSNPN and SVGIG (reference sequence). Trimming removed 0 bases from V and 10 bases from J, with 7 bases in between. The CDR3 is CAWSVGAEQFF. As DNA, the CDR3 is TGTGCCTGGAGTGTAGGGGCAGAGCAGTTCTTC.

V and J are TRBV4-2 and TRBJ1-6, with 7 bases fitting TRBD1. From germline, CDR1 is LGHNA and CDR2 YNFKEQ. The CDR3 is 19 amino acids. V trimming: 0 bases; J trimming: 0 bases; junction bases outside the gene matches: 8. CDR3 region: CASSQDPKGASSYNSPLHF. CDR3 coding DNA: TGTGCCAGCAGCCAAGACCCGAAGGGGGCGAGCTCCTATAATTCACCCCTCCACTTT.

The chain has TRBV3-1 (or the pseudogene TRBV3-2) and TRBJ1-6, with D unresolved. Trimming cost V 1 base and J 7 bases, with 11 bases left between them. Per germline, CDR1 LGHDT and CDR2 YNNKEL (reference sequence). The CDR3 has 15 amino acids. The CDR3 sequence: CASSQVIGANSPLHF. In nucleotides, the CDR3 is TGTGCCAGCAGCCAAGTTATTGGAGCCAATTCACCCCTCCACTTT.

The chain has TRBV29-1 and TRBJ2-5; 14 nucleotides align to TRBD2. Unmatched junction bases numbered 11, after V lost 2 bases and J lost 12 bases. CDR1 is SQVTM and CDR2 is ANQGSEA in the germline V gene. The CDR3 has 15 amino acids. CDR3 amino acids: CSVESPGLAGEGEYF. CDR3 nucleotide sequence: TGCAGCGTTGAATCACCGGGACTAGCGGGAGAGGGAGAGTACTTC.